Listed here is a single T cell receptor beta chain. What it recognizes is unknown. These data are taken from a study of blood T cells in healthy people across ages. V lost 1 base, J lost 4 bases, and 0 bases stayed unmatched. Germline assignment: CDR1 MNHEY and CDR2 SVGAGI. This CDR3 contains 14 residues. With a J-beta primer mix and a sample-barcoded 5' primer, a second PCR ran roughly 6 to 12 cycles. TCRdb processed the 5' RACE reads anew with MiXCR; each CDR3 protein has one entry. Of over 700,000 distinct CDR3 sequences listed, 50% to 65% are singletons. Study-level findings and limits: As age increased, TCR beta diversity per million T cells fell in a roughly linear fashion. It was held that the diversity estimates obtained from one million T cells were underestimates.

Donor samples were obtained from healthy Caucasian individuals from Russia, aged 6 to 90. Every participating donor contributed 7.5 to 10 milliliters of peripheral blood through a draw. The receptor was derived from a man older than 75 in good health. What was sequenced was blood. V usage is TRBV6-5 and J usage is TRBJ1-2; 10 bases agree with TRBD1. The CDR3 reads CASSYWTGGYGYTF. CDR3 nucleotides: TGTGCCAGCAGTTACTGGACAGGGGGCTATGGCTACACCTTC.